Listed here are 2 T cell receptor beta chains from one sample, sequenced in a study of T cell responses to AZD1222 COVID-19 vaccine. TCRdb keeps only in-frame clones here, not all; method: immunoSEQ multiplex PCR. This table has around 92,000 clones, around 86% appearing once. The specimen was peripheral blood, collected on day 0 of AZD1222 vaccination. These receptors came from an adult in good health.

The chain carries TRBV3-1 (or the pseudogene TRBV3-2) and TRBJ1-6; possibly TRBD1 for D (5 bases). The CDR3 is 18 residues long. Germline V gene lookup returns CDR1 LGHDT and CDR2 YNNKEL (reference sequence). V was cut by 0 bases and J by 0 bases, with 12 bases left in between. CDR3 sequence: CASSQEQATASYNSPLHF. The CDR3 coding sequence is TGTGCCAGCAGCCAAGAGCAAGCGACAGCCTCCTATAATTCACCCCTCCACTTT.

The chain couples TRBV6-1 to TRBJ1-3; D unclear. V was shortened by 2 bases and J by 0 bases, with 5 bases between the two germline ends. CDR3 length equals 14 residues. Per the germline V gene, CDR1 is MNHNS and CDR2 is SASEGT. The CDR3 protein is CASSESSSGNTIYF. CDR3 nucleotides: TGTGCCAGCAGTGAAAGTAGCTCTGGAAACACCATATATTTT.